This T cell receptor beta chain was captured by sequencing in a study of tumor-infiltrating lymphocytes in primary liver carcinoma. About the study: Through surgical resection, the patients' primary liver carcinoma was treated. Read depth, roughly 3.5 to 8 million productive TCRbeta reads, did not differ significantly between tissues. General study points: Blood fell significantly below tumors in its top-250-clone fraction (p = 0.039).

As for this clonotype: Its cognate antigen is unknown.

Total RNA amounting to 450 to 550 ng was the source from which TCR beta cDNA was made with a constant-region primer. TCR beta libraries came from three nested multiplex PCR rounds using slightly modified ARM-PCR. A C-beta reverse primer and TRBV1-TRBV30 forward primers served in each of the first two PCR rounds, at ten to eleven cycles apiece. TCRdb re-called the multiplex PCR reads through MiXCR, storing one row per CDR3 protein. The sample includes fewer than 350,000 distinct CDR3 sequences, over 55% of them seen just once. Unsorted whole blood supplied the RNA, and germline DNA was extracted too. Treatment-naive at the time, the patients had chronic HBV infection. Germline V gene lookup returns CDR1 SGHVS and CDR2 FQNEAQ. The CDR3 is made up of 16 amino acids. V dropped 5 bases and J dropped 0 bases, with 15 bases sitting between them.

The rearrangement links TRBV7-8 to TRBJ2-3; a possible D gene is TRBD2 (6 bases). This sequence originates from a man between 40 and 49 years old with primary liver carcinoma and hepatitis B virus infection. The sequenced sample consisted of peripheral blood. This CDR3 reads CASSLKRAASTDTQYF. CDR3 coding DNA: TGTGCCAGCAGCCTCAAGCGGGCAGCTAGCACAGATACGCAGTATTTT.